The 21 T cell receptor beta chains presented below share a single source sample, sequenced in a study of T cell clonotyping in hematopoietic cell transplantation. The table came from immunoSEQ multiplex PCR; TCRdb's copy has only in-frame clones and leaves some out. This repertoire shows around 1,300 clones, approximately 97% found once; its top ten account for 2% to 2.5%. The sequences come from PBMCs, collected 180 days after allogeneic stem cell transplant. Receptors were obtained from a male patient between 45 and 59 years old who had an allogeneic stem cell transplant from a related donor, so the T cells may come from the graft donor. Some clones in this sample may be carry-over from other donors' samples.

V is TRBV11-1 and J is TRBJ1-2, with 10 positions matching TRBD1. CDR3 length: 15 residues. Germline V gives CDR1 SGHAT, CDR2 FQDESV (reference sequence). Trimming removed 2 bases from V and 6 bases from J; junction bases left unmatched: 6. The CDR3 loop is CASSLSSGTGDGYTF. DNA for the CDR3: TGTGCCAGCAGCTTAAGTAGTGGGACAGGGGATGGCTACACCTTC.

The V call is TRBV4-3, the J call TRBJ1-1; D is ambiguous. Trimming took 0 bases from V and 1 from J, leaving 15 bases between them. From germline, CDR1 is LGHNA and CDR2 YSLEER. There are 17 residues in the CDR3. CDR3 sequence reads: CASSQDWVGLKNTEAFF. Written as DNA, the CDR3 is TGCGCCAGCAGCCAAGATTGGGTCGGACTAAAGAACACTGAAGCTTTCTTT.

The genes are TRBV7-2 and TRBJ1-4, with a tentative D call TRBD1 (6 bases). The CDR3 extends over 14 amino acids. V dropped 3 bases and J dropped 6 bases, with 11 bases sitting between them. Germline V lookup: CDR1 SGHTA, CDR2 FQGNSA. In DNA form, the CDR3 reads TGTGCCAGCAGCTTTCTGGGGGGCCATGAAAAACTGTTTTTT. Translated: CASSFLGGHEKLFF.

The J gene is TRBJ2-7, the V gene TRBV9; 7 bases fit TRBD1. Germline V lookup: CDR1 SGDLS, CDR2 YYNGEE. Trimming at V came to 3 bases and at J to 1 base, leaving 16 bases not matched to a gene. This CDR3 is 18 amino acids long. The CDR3 reads CASSGSHQPGQSSYEQYF. CDR3 coding DNA: TGTGCCAGCAGCGGTAGCCACCAACCGGGACAGTCTTCCTACGAGCAGTACTTC.

The chain couples TRBV5-6 to TRBJ2-3; 9 bases agree with TRBD1. CDR1 is SGHDT and CDR2 is YYEEEE in the germline V gene. The V segment lost 0 bases and the J segment 4 bases; nucleotides outside the gene matches: 12. The CDR3 sequence is 18 residues long. The CDR3 nucleotides read TGTGCCAGCAGCTTGGAGATATTTGGGACAGGGAGTCCAGATACGCAGTATTTT. Translated, it gives CASSLEIFGTGSPDTQYF.

The gene calls are TRBV7-2 and TRBJ1-1; D might be TRBD1 (6 bases). The CDR3 runs 15 residues. In germline, CDR1 is SGHTA, CDR2 FQGNSA. Trimming stripped 0 bases from V and 4 bases from J, with 12 bases between. The CDR3 spells CASSLARGAGTEAFF. For the CDR3, the DNA is TGTGCCAGCAGCTTAGCAAGGGGGGCGGGCACTGAAGCTTTCTTT. The whole variable domain, filled in from reference TRBV7-2 and TRBJ1-1, reads GAGVSQSPSNKVTEKGKDVELRCDPISGHTALYWYRQSLGQGLEFLIYFQGNSAPDKSGLPSDRFSAERTGGSVSTLTIQRTQQEDSAVYLCASSLARGAGTEAFFGQGTRLTVV.

The genes are TRBV30 and TRBJ2-7; D ambiguous. This CDR3 is 14 amino acids long. V lost 2 bases to trimming and J lost 3 bases, with 14 bases between them. CDR1 is GTSNPN and CDR2 is SVGIG in the germline V gene (reference sequence). CDR3 sequence reads: CAWSHPGRIYEQYF. In nucleotides, the CDR3 is TGTGCCTGGAGTCACCCTGGACGGATCTACGAGCAGTACTTC.

The chain joins TRBV15 to TRBJ1-4; 9 nucleotides align to TRBD1. This CDR3 region has 16 residues. Germline V gives CDR1 LNHNV, CDR2 YYDKDF (reference sequence). The V and J ends lost 5 bases and 7 bases, in that order; junction bases with no gene match: 11. This CDR3 reads CATSSSGDRVGEKLFF. CDR3 in DNA: TGTGCCACCAGCTCGAGCGGGGACAGGGTCGGTGAAAAACTGTTTTTT. The variable domain in full, with the rest retrieved from reference TRBV15 and TRBJ1-4, is DAMVIQNPRYQVTQFGKPVTLSCSQTLNHNVMYWYQQKSSQAPKLLFHYYDKDFNNEADTPDNFQSRRPNTSFCFLDIRSPGLGDTAMYLCATSSSGDRVGEKLFFGSGTQLSVL.

CDR3 bases: TGTGCCAGCAGCTCAGCGACAGGGCAGGGTTCTGGTTCACCCCTCCACTTT. Translating gives CASSSATGQGSGSPLHF. V gene TRBV7-9 combines with J gene TRBJ1-6; 7 positions match TRBD1. Per the germline V gene, CDR1 is SEHNR and CDR2 is FQNEAQ (reference sequence). This CDR3 contains 17 residues. V lost 4 bases, J lost 9 bases, and 15 bases stayed unmatched.

The V call is TRBV2, the J call TRBJ2-7; TRBD1 agrees at 7 bases. Germline CDR1 SNHLY, CDR2 FYNNEI. This CDR3 comprises 14 residues. The V gene end was trimmed by 0 bases and the J gene end by 4 bases; junction bases not matched to a gene: 3. This chain's CDR3 is CASSEANRGYEQYF. CDR3 DNA: TGTGCCAGCAGTGAAGCTAACAGGGGATACGAGCAGTACTTC.

The chain employs TRBV29-1 and TRBJ2-3, with TRBD1 identical over 8 bases. Trimming took 7 bases from V and 2 from J; bases not matched to a gene: 17. From germline, CDR1 is SQVTM and CDR2 ANQGSEA. This CDR3 spans 17 amino acids. CDR3 region: CSASKTGVGGYTDTQYF. The CDR3 DNA reads TGCAGCGCTTCCAAGACAGGGGTCGGGGGATACACAGATACGCAGTATTTT.

J is TRBJ2-3 and V is TRBV6-1; D perhaps matches TRBD2 (6 bases). The CDR3 consists of 14 residues. The V gene's germline CDR1 is MNHNS and CDR2 SASEGT. V gave up 4 bases and J gave up 0 bases, with 8 bases separating them. This CDR3 reads CASSAGRSTDTQYF. CDR3 DNA sequence: TGTGCCAGCAGTGCAGGGAGGAGCACAGATACGCAGTATTTT.

The chain combines TRBV25-1 with TRBJ1-4; D perhaps matches TRBD1 (5 bases). The CDR3 runs 14 residues. V lost 6 bases and J lost 6, with 14 bases in between. Per germline, CDR1 MGHDK and CDR2 SYGVNS. This CDR3 reads CASSASGGDEKLFF. The DNA for the CDR3 is TGTGCCAGCAGCGCCTCGGGGGGGGATGAAAAACTGTTTTTT.

The rearrangement uses TRBV27 and TRBJ2-1; TRBD2 agrees at 9 bases. Germline V CDR1 and CDR2: MNHEY, SMNVEV (reference sequence). V was pared by 5 bases and J by 8 bases, with 10 bases of the junction left unmatched. This CDR3 comprises 15 residues. The CDR3 region has the DNA TGTGCCAGCAGTCCCTTGCGGGAGGGCCCCCATGAGCAGTTCTTC. Translation gives CASSPLREGPHEQFF.

The genes are TRBV18 and TRBJ1-2, with 8 bases identical to TRBD1. Trimming removed 3 bases from V and 4 bases from J; junction bases left unmatched: 13. In germline, CDR1 is KGHSH, CDR2 LQKENI. CDR3 length: 17 amino acids. CDR3 nucleotide sequence: TGTGCCAGCTCACCTGGCAGGGGGCACACCTGGTCCTATGGCTACACCTTC. This gives the protein CASSPGRGHTWSYGYTF.

The rearrangement links TRBV5-4 to TRBJ2-5; D is unresolved. In germline, CDR1 is SGHNT, CDR2 YYREEE (reference sequence). CDR3 length: 13 amino acids. Between the trimmed V and J ends, which lost 1 base and 2 bases, there was a span of 6 bases. CDR3 region: CASSLNNQETQYF. The CDR3 region has the DNA TGTGCCAGCAGCTTGAACAATCAAGAGACCCAGTACTTC.

V usage is TRBV7-8 and J usage is TRBJ2-7; D not resolved. The CDR3 is 14 amino acids. The germline V and J ends were trimmed by 0 bases and 3 bases, with 9 bases remaining between them. Germline V lookup: CDR1 SGHVS, CDR2 FQNEAQ. The CDR3 sequence is CASSLARPFYEQYF. In nucleotides, the CDR3 is TGTGCCAGCAGCTTAGCAAGACCCTTCTACGAGCAGTACTTC.

The CDR3 sequence: CATGTGDHYGYTF. The CDR3, as DNA: TGTGCTACGGGGACAGGGGATCACTATGGCTACACCTTC. V and J are TRBV10-3 and TRBJ1-2; TRBD1 agrees at 10 bases. This CDR3 is built from 13 residues. From germline, CDR1 is ENHRY and CDR2 SYGVKD.

The V gene is TRBV30, the J gene TRBJ2-2; 7 bases fit TRBD1. This CDR3 has 19 amino acids. Losses at the gene ends were 4 bases for V and 4 bases for J; bases not matched to a gene: 21. CDR1 and CDR2 (germline): GTSNPN, SVGIG (reference sequence). As DNA, the CDR3 is TGTGCCTGGACGCGACGGGGCAGGGGGATAGGACTTTCCACCGGGGAGCTGTTTTTT. This codes for CAWTRRGRGIGLSTGELFF.

V and J are TRBV4-3 and TRBJ1-4; D unresolved. The CDR3 is 12 residues long. Trimming cost V 1 base and J 8 bases, with 5 bases left between them. In germline, CDR1 is LGHNA, CDR2 YSLEER. The CDR3 bases are TGCGCCAGCAGCCAAGTCTCCGAAAAACTGTTTTTT. It codes for CASSQVSEKLFF.

This chain connects TRBV7-2 to TRBJ2-7; D is possibly TRBD1 or TRBD2 (5 bases each). The CDR3 extends over 11 amino acids. Trimming took 5 bases from V and 5 from J, leaving 7 bases between them. CDR1 SGHTA and CDR2 FQGNSA come from the germline V gene. The CDR3 reads CASSVGHEQYF. The CDR3 nucleotides read TGTGCCAGCAGCGTGGGACACGAGCAGTACTTC.